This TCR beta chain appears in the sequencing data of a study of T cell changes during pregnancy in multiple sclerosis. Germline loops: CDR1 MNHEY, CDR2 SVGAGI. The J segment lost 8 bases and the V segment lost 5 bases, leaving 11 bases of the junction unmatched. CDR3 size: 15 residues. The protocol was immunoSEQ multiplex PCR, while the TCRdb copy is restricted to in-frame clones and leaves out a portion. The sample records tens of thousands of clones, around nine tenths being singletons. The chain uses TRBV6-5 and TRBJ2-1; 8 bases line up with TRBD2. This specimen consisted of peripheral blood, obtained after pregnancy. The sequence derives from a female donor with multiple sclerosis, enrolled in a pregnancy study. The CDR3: CASSPKGLGPDEQFF. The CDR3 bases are TGTGCCAGCAGTCCCAAGGGACTAGGGCCCGATGAGCAGTTCTTC.